This note documents a single T cell receptor (beta chain) sequence. What it binds is unknown. The CDR3 length is 15 residues. CDR1 is SGHDT, CDR2 YYEEEE, per germline. The trim removed 4 bases at V and 4 bases at J, leaving 9 bases unmatched. This PCR relied on a set of 60 Vbeta primers and 13 Jbeta primers. Sequencing used immunoSEQ multiplex PCR; TCRdb keeps in-frame clones, though not all of them. The sample includes roughly 130,000 clones, roughly 80% seen only once; the top ten take about 1%. These data are taken from a study of cytomegalovirus exposure and HLA in healthy donors. General observations from the study: The study labeled 150 to 200 TCR beta chains cytomegalovirus-associated. Later analysis showed TCR association rates varying by HLA locus, highest for DRB1 and lowest for HLA-C.

Sequencing was performed on PBMCs. This TCR was sampled from a boy younger than 18 in good health and CMV-seronegative. The V call is TRBV5-6, the J call TRBJ2-7, with 9 bases that match TRBD1. CDR3 region: CASSMGDRVYYEQYF. The CDR3 DNA sequence: TGTGCCAGCAGCATGGGGGACAGGGTTTATTACGAGCAGTACTTC.